The sequence of this T cell receptor beta chain was determined in a study of blood T cells in healthy people across ages. Then a second PCR, running about 6 to 11 cycles, was carried out with a sample-barcoded 5' primer and a J-beta primer mix. TCRdb used MiXCR to reprocess the 5' RACE reads, holding one entry per CDR3 protein. The profile shows roughly 1,800,000 distinct CDR3 sequences, less than 50% of them singletons. V lost 5 bases and J lost 5, with 12 bases in between. This CDR3 has 13 residues. This sequence joins TRBV12-3 or TRBV12-4 and TRBJ2-5; a possible D gene is TRBD1 (6 bases). The sequence was collected from a woman aged 40 to 49 in good health. Sequenced input: blood. The CDR3 DNA is TGTGCCAGCAGTGGGCACAGGGAGGAGACCCAGTACTTC. Translated: CASSGHREETQYF.